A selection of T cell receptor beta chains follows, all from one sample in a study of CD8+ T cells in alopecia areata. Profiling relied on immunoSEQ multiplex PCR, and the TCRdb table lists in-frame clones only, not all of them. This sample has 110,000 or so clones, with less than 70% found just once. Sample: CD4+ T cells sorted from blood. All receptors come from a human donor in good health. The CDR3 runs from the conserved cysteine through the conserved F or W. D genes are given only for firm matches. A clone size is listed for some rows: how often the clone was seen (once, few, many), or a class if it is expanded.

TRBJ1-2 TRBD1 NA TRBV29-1 TGCAGCGTTGATGGCTTAGGGACAGGGTTGGGCACCTTC CSVDGLGTGLGTF
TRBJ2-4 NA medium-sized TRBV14 TGTGCCAGCAGCCAAGAGGGTGCGACAGCCTCGCGCAGGGACATTCAGTACTTC CASSQEGATASRRDIQYF
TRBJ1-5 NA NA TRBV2 TGTGCCAGCAGCAGGACGAATCAGCCCCAGCATTTT CASSRTNQPQHF
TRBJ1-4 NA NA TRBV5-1 TGCGCCAGCAGCTCCGGGCCCGGGGATGAAAAACTGTTTTTT CASSSGPGDEKLFF
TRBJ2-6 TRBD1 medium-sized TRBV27 TGTGCCAGCAGTTTGTTGGGGACAGGGAGCTCTGGGGCCAACGTCCTGACTTTC CASSLLGTGSSGANVLTF
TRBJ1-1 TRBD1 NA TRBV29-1 TGCAGCGTGGGACAGGGCGTTGGCACTGAAGCTTTCTTT CSVGQGVGTEAFF
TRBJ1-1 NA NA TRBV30 TGTGCCTGGAGTTTCGAGACAAAAGCTTTCTTT CAWSFETKAFF
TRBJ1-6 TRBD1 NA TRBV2 TGTGCCAGCACCGGGACAGGGTTTACTCCCCTCCACTTT CASTGTGFTPLHF
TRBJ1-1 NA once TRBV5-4 TGTGCCAGCAGCTCGGACCCCGAAGGTGAAGCTTTCTTT CASSSDPEGEAFF
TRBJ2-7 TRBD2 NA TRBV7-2 TGTGCCAGCAGCTTGGGGACTAGCGAGGGGAGCTCCTACGAGCAGTACTTC CASSLGTSEGSSYEQYF
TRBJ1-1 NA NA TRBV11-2 TGTGCCAGCAGCTTACAGGGTACTGAAGCTTTCTTT CASSLQGTEAFF
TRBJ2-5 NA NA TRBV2 TGTGCCAGCAGTTCGCCCCACGCAGAAAGGTACCAAGAGACCCAGTACTTC CASSSPHAERYQETQYF
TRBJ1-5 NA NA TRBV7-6 TGTGCCAGCAGCTTAGACAGAAATCAGCCCCAGCATTTT CASSLDRNQPQHF
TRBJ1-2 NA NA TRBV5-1 TGCGCCAGCAGCTTGGAGGACGGCACCTCCTATGGCTACACCTTC CASSLEDGTSYGYTF
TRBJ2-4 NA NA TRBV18 TGTGCCAGCTCGGTCAGAGAGTCGGCCAAAAACATTCAGTACTTC CASSVRESAKNIQYF
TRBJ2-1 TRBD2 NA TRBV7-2 TGTGCCAGCAGCTCCGGGACTAGCGGGGGGCAGGGTGAGCAGTTCTTC CASSSGTSGGQGEQFF
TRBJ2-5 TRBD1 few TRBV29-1 TGCAGCGTTGGGCGGGACAGGCAAGAGACCCAGTACTTC CSVGRDRQETQYF
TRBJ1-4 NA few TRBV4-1 TGCGCCAGCAGCCGTTGGACAGCTAATGAAAAACTGTTTTTT CASSRWTANEKLFF
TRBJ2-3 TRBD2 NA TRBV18 TGTGCCAGCTCACCACGTAGTAGCGGGATGGCAGATACGCAGTATTTT CASSPRSSGMADTQYF
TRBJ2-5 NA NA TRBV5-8 TGTGCCAGCAGCTTGGTTTGGGCCCAGTACTTC CASSLVWAQYF
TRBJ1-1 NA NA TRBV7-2 TGTGCCAGCAGCTTAGCAGGGCTGAGCACTGAAGCTTTCTTT CASSLAGLSTEAFF
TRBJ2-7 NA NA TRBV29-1 TGCAGCGTCACGAAGGTGGCAGGGATCTACGAGCAGTACTTC CSVTKVAGIYEQYF
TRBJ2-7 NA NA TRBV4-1 TGCGCCAGCAGCCGACTACTGGTGGGCAGCCCCTACGAGCAGTACTTC CASSRLLVGSPYEQYF
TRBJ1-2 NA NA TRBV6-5 TGTGCCAGCAGACCCTCAGGGGTAGTCTATGGCTACACCTTC CASRPSGVVYGYTF
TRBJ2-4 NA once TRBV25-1 TGTGCCAGCAGTGAATCCACCGGGACGGCAAACATTCAGTACTTC CASSESTGTANIQYF
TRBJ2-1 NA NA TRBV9 TGTGCCAGCAGCGTATCCGGGACGGGATACAATGAGCAGTTCTTC CASSVSGTGYNEQFF
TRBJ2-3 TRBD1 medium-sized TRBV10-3 TGTGCCATCAGTAAACGACAGGGGAACGGGGCAGATACGCAGTATTTT CAISKRQGNGADTQYF
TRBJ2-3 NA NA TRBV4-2 TGTGCCAGCAGCCAAGGACCCCCCAGCAGCGCCAGCACAGATACGCAGTATTTT CASSQGPPSSASTDTQYF